Included here is one T cell receptor beta chain sequence, with context. This clonotype is regarded as large (0.1 to 1%). What this receptor recognizes is not known. No much larger clone is present one base from it, and per-base qualities are unavailable. This sample is part of a study of precursors of human CD4 cytotoxic T cells (dated by TCRdb to between 2017 and 2018). Some background on the complete study: CD4+ memory subsets from around 13 donors in total were covered by the bulk TCR-seq analysis. Sequences for both the TCRalpha and TCRbeta chains came out of the TCR-seq analysis of about 14 donors (table S7).

TCRdb shows the sequencer as Illumina MiSeq. As for how the authors treated the data: To quantify repertoire diversity, the Shannon-Wiener index was calculated using VDJtools. Expanded TCRbeta clonotypes were defined as those with a clonotype frequency of at least 3. In-frame beta chains were kept once TCRdb had trimmed the public reads at Q25 with fastp and called clones with MiXCR. CDR3 protein sequences are deduplicated, and each keeps its most common genes and DNA. The V and J calls here are based on TCRdb, not the publication. This sample lists 400 or so distinct CDR3 sequences; approximately 20% were detected once. 28% of the sample is held by the ten biggest clonotypes. To test a precursor-effector relationship among CD4 cytotoxic T cells, bulk UMI-based TCR sequencing was performed on four sorted CD4+ memory subsets (TCM, TEM, IL-7Rhigh TEMRA, IL-7R- TEMRA). The cells came from peripheral blood mononuclear cells that had been isolated from human blood.

Overall results and qualifications from the work: More restricted TCR repertoires, with lower diversity and more expanded clonotypes, were shown by IL-7Rhigh and IL-7R- TEMRA subsets than by TCM and TEM subsets. Only about 95% of the 14 donors were included in some bulk TCR-seq comparisons, which suggests that not every subset was available for every donor. Expanded effector clonotypes made up a larger fraction of IL-7Rhigh TEMRA clonotypes than of TEM or TCM clonotypes. The authors noted that a human observational design cannot definitively establish the direction of differentiation between precursor and effector cells.

The CDR3 runs 14 residues from the cysteine to the phenylalanine. Only the CDR3 region is kept as DNA, spanning 42 bases read in frame from base 1. As encoded in the germline V gene, CDR1 is SGHRS while CDR2 is YFSETQ. At the junction V is shortened by 0 bases and J by 1 base, with 8 bases in between. Sequencing was performed on memory CD4+ T cells from blood (PBMCs). This receptor was obtained from a human donor in good health. The V and J genes are TRBV5-1 and TRBJ2-7; the D gene cannot be named for sure. CDR3 sequence: CASSLDGRSYEQYF. DNA sequence: TGCGCCAGCAGCTTGGACGGCAGGTCCTACGAGCAGTACTTC.